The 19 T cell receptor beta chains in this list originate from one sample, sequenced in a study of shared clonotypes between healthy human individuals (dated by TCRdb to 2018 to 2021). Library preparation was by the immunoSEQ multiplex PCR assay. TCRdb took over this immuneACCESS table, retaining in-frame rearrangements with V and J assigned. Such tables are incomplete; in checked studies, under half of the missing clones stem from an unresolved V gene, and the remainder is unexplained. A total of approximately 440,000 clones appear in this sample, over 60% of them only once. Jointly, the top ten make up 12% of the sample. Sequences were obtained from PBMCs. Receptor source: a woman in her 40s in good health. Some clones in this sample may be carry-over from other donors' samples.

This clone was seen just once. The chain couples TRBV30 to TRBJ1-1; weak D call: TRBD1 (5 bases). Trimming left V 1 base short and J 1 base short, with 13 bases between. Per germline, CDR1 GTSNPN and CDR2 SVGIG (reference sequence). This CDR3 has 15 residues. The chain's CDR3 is CAWSDEGAGNTEAFF. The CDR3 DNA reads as TGTGCCTGGAGTGACGAAGGGGCAGGGAACACTGAAGCTTTCTTT. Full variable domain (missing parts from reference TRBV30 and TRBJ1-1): SQTIHQWPATLVQPVGSPLSLECTVEGTSNPNLYWYRQAAGRGLQLLFYSVGIGQISSEVPQNLSASRPQDRQFILSSKKLLLSDSGFYLCAWSDEGAGNTEAFFGQGTRLTVV.

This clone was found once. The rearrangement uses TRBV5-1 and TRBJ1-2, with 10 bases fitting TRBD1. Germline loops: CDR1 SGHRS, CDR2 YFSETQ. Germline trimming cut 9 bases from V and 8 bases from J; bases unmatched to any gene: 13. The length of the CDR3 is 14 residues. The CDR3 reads CATDWDRGFKGYTF. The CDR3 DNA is TGCGCCACCGATTGGGACAGGGGTTTTAAGGGCTACACCTTC.

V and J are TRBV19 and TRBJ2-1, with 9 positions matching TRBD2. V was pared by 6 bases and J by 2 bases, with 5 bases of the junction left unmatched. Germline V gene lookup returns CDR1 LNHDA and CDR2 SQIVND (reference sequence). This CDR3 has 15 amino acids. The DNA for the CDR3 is TGTGCCAGTAGGGAGACTAGCGGAGCCTACAATGAGCAGTTCTTC. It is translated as CASRETSGAYNEQFF.

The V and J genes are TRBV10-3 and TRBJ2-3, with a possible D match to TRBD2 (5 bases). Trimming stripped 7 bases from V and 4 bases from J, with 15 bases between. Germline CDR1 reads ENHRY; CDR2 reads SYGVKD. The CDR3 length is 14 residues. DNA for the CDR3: TGTGCCATCAAAGGAGTCGGGAACTCAGATACGCAGTATTTT. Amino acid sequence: CAIKGVGNSDTQYF.

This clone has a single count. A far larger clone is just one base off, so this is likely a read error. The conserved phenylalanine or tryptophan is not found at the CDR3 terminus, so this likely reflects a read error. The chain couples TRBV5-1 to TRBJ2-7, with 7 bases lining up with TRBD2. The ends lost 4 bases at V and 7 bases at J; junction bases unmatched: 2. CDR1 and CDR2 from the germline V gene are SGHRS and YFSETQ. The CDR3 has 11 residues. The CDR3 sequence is CASSAAGEQYS. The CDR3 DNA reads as TGCGCCAGCAGCGCAGCGGGGGAGCAGTACTCC.

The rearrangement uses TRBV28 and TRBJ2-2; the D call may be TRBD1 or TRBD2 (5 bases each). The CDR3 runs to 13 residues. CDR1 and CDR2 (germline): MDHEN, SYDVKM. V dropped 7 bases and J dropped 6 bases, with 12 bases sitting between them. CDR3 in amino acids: CASIARDAGELFF. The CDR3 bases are TGTGCCAGCATCGCCAGGGACGCCGGGGAGCTGTTTTTT.

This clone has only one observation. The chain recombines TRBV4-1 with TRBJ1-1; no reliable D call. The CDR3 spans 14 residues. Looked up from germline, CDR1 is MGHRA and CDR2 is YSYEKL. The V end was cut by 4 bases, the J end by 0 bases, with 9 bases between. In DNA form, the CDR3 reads TGCGCCAGCAGCCGAGGACGGATGAACACTGAAGCTTTCTTT. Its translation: CASSRGRMNTEAFF.

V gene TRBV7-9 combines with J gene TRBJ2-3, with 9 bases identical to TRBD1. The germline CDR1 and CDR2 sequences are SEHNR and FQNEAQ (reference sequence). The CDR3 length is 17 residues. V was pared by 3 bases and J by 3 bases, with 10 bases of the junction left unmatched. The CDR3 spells CASSFGQGRGGTDTQYF. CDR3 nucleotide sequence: TGTGCCAGCAGCTTTGGACAGGGGAGGGGAGGAACAGATACGCAGTATTTT. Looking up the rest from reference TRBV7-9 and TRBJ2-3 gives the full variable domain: DTGVSQNPRHKITKRGQNVTFRCDPISEHNRLYWYRQTLGQGPEFLTYFQNEAQLEKSRLLSDRFSAERPKGSFSTLEIQRTEQGDSAMYLCASSFGQGRGGTDTQYFGPGTRLTVL.

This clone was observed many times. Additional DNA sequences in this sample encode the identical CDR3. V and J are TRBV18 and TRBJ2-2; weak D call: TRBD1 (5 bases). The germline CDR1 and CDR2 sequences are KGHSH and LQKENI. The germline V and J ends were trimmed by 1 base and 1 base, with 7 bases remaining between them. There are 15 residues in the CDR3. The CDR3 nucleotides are TGTGCCAGCTCACCACGGGGCAGGAACACCGGGGAGCTGTTTTTT. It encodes CASSPRGRNTGELFF.

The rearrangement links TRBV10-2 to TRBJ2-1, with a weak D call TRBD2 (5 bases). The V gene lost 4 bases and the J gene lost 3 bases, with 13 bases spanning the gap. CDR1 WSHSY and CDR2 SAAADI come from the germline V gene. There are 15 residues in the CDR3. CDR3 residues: CASSVDFSNYNEQFF. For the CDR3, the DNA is TGCGCCAGCAGTGTGGACTTTTCAAACTACAATGAGCAGTTCTTC.

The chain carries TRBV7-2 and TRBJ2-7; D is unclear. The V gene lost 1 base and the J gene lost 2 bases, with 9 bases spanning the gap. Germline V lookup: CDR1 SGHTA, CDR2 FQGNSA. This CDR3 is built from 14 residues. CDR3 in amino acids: CASSLGLQTYEQYF. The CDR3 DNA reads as TGTGCCAGCAGCTTAGGTCTACAAACCTACGAGCAGTACTTC.

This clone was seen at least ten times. The CDR3 here is CASSSLPGQGFGQYF. DNA of the CDR3: TGTGCCAGCAGCTCACTACCGGGACAGGGGTTCGGGCAGTACTTC. The chain couples TRBV5-5 to TRBJ2-7; 10 nucleotides match TRBD1. After removal of 3 bases from V and 9 bases from J, the junction contained 12 bases not matched to a gene. In germline, CDR1 is SGHKS, CDR2 YYEKEE (reference sequence). The CDR3 is 15 residues long.

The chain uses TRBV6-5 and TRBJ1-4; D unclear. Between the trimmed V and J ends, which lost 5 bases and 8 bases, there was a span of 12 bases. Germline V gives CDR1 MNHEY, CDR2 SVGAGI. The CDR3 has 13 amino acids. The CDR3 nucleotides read TGTGCCAGCAGTCGAGGGATGAACGAAAAACTGTTTTTT. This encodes CASSRGMNEKLFF.

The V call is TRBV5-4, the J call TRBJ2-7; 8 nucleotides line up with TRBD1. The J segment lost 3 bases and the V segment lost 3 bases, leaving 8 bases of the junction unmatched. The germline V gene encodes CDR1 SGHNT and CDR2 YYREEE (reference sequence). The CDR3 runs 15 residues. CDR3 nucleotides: TGTGCCAGCAGCTGGGGCGGGACAGGACTCTACGAGCAGTACTTC. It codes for CASSWGGTGLYEQYF.

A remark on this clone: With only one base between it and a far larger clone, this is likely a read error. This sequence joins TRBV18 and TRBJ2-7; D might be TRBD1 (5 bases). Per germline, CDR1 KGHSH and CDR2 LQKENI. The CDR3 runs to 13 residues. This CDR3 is CASSPNTGYEQHF. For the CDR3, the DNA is TGTGCCAGCTCACCAAACACAGGCTACGAGCAGCACTTC.

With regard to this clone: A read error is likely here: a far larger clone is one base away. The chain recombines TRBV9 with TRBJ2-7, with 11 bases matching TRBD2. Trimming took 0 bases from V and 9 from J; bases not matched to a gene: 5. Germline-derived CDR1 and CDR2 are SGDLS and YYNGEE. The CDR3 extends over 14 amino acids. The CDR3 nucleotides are TGTGCCAGCAGCGTAGGTAGCGGGAGGGAAGGGCAGTACTTC. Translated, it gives CASSVGSGREGQYF.

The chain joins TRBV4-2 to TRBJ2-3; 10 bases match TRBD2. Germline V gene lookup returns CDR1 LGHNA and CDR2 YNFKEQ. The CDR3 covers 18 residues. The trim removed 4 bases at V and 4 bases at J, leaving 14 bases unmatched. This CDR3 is CASSPGTGLAGVADTQYF. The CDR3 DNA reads TGTGCCAGCAGCCCGGGTACCGGGCTAGCGGGAGTTGCAGATACGCAGTATTTT.

CDR3 sequence reads: CASSEGDPFSGELFF. Written as DNA, the CDR3 is TGTGCCAGCAGTGAGGGGGACCCGTTCTCCGGGGAGCTGTTTTTT. This sequence joins TRBV6-4 and TRBJ2-2, with D perhaps TRBD1 or TRBD2 (5 bases each). V lost 3 bases and J lost 6, with 14 bases in between. Per the germline V gene, CDR1 is MRHNA and CDR2 is SNTAGT. The CDR3 covers 15 residues.

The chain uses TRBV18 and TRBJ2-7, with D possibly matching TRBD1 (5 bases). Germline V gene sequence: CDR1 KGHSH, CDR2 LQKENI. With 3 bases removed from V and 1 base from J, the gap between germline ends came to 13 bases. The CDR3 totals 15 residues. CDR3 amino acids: CASSPGASRSYEQYF. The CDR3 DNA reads TGTGCCAGCTCACCTGGGGCCAGCAGATCCTACGAGCAGTACTTC.